A selection of T cell receptor beta chains follows, all from one sample in a study of identical twins. TCRdb passed the 5' RACE reads through MiXCR, listing each CDR3 protein once. The table includes roughly 1.6 million distinct CDR3 sequences, 25% to 35% detected once. The sample taken for sequencing was cord blood. These receptors all stem from a newborn girl in good health. CDR3s include the opening cysteine and the closing phenylalanine or tryptophan. Each record gives: D gene, V gene, J gene, CDR3 protein. D genes are given only for firm matches.

>.|TRBV7-9|TRBJ1-4
CASSQLSRAARNEKLFF
>.|TRBV7-2|TRBJ2-2
CASSLAHWRGYTGELFF
>TRBD2|TRBV11-1|TRBJ2-3
CASRRVGTSGRDTQYF
>.|TRBV3-1|TRBJ2-4
CASSQQGAGEQYF
>.|TRBV5-6|TRBJ2-7
CASGLFGNEQYF
>TRBD1|TRBV27|TRBJ2-3
CASIQGADTQYF
>TRBD2|TRBV9|TRBJ2-3
CASSVTNGRARDTQYF
>.|TRBV19|TRBJ2-1
CASSILGQNNEQFF
>TRBD1|TRBV6-2/TRBV6-3|TRBJ2-3
CASSYVFQDRFTDTQYF
>TRBD2|TRBV20-1|TRBJ2-3
CSARARLAYFTDTQYF
>.|TRBV9|TRBJ2-2
CASSPTRNGELFF
>TRBD2|TRBV6-6|TRBJ2-1
CASIAGDPSYNEQFF
>.|TRBV20-1|TRBJ1-2
CSARDRQETYGYTF
>.|TRBV10-3|TRBJ2-7
CAISGGGTYEQYF
>TRBD2|TRBV10-2|.
CASSTETSGSNEQYF
>.|TRBV5-6|.
CASSLSRLAVGETQYF
>.|TRBV10-3|TRBJ1-1
CAISEEWPQTGEAFF
>TRBD2|TRBV28|TRBJ2-1
CASSRRENPSNEQFF
>.|TRBV5-6|TRBJ1-5
CASSLGPQGYSNQPQHF
>TRBD2|TRBV6-5|TRBJ2-5
CASSRISGRANNEQYF
>TRBD1|TRBV19|TRBJ1-2
CASRKQGRDYGYTF
>.|TRBV7-7|TRBJ2-3
CASSLAGDDTQYF
>.|TRBV12-3/TRBV12-4|TRBJ2-1
CASSPRGAWQFF
>TRBD2|TRBV10-1|TRBJ2-3
CASSDPAGKTTDTQYF
>.|TRBV3-1|TRBJ1-2
CASSQDTGSHGYTF
>TRBD2|TRBV29-1|TRBJ2-1
CSVDGRTSYNEQFF
>.|TRBV5-5|TRBJ2-7
CASSLVHRLTYEQYF
>.|TRBV29-1|TRBJ1-1
CSGSPMAGEAFF
>.|TRBV4-1|TRBJ2-1
CASSSSGSSYSEQFF